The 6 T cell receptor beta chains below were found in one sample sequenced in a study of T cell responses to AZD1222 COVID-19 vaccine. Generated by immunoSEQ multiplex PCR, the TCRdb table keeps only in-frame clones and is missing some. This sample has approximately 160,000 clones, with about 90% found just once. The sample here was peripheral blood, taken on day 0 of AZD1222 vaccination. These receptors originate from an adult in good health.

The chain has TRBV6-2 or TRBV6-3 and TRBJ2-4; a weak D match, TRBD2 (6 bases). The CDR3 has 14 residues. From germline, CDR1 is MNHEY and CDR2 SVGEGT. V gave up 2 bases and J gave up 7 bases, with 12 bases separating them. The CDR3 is CASSYSAGYNIQYF. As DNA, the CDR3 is TGTGCCAGCAGTTACAGTGCGGGGTACAACATTCAGTACTTC.

The CDR3 loop reads CSARVMVEQYF. In DNA, the CDR3 is TGCAGTGCTAGAGTTATGGTGGAGCAGTACTTC. The chain employs TRBV20-1 and TRBJ2-7, with D hard to call. CDR3 length: 11 amino acids. Per germline, CDR1 DFQATT and CDR2 SNEGSKA (reference sequence). Trimming took off 1 base at V and 7 bases at J, with 8 bases between the two ends.

DNA of the CDR3: TGTGCCAGCAGAACAGGGACCGGGTCCTACAATGAGCAGTTCTTC. This encodes CASRTGTGSYNEQFF. This chain links TRBV28 with TRBJ2-1, with D perhaps TRBD1 (6 bases). Trimming shortened V by 6 bases and J by 1 base, and 13 bases separated the two germline ends. The CDR3 contains 15 residues. Per germline, CDR1 MDHEN and CDR2 SYDVKM.

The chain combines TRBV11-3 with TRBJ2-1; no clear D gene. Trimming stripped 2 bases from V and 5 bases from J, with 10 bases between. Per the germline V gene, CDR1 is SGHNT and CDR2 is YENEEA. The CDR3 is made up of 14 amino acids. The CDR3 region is CASSLFGLNNEQFF. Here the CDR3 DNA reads TGTGCCAGCAGCTTATTTGGCTTAAACAATGAGCAGTTCTTC.

CDR3: CASSPAGQEETQYF. The CDR3 nucleotides are TGTGCCAGCAGCCCCGCAGGGCAGGAAGAGACCCAGTACTTC. The chain employs TRBV7-9 and TRBJ2-5, with D perhaps matching TRBD1 (5 bases). The germline gives CDR1 SEHNR, CDR2 FQNEAQ (reference sequence). V was shortened by 5 bases and J by 3 bases, with 13 bases between the two germline ends. The CDR3 sequence is 14 residues long.

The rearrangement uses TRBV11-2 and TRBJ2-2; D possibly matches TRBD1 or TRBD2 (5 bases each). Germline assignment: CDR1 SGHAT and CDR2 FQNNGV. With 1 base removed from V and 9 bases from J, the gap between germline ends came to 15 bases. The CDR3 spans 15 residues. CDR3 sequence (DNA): TGTGCCAGCAGCTTAGCCGGGACGTCCAATTGGGAGCTGTTTTTT. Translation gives CASSLAGTSNWELFF.